The source of this TCR beta chain is a study of blood T cells in healthy people across ages. Overall study findings and caveats: Diversity figures based on one million T cells were deemed too low. Researchers report that TCR beta diversity correlated strongly with naive T cell percentage.

A second PCR of about 6 to 12 cycles used a sample-barcoded 5' primer and a J-beta primer mix. Individual samples furnished no less than 3 million CDR3-containing paired-end reads apiece. TCRdb re-called the 5' RACE reads with MiXCR, one entry per CDR3 protein. The profile shows over 500,000 distinct CDR3 sequences, around 52% of them singletons. On this clonotype itself: Its antigen is unknown.

Total RNA was extracted at no less than 6 micrograms per sample. Specimen: blood. The TCR comes from a woman over 75 in good health.

The CDR3 region is CASSFERLAAKTQYF. The CDR3 DNA reads as TGTGCCAGCAGCTTCGAACGACTAGCAGCGAAGACCCAGTACTTC. The chain couples TRBV3-1 to TRBJ2-7, with 7 bases fitting TRBD2. The J call is uncertain, as TRBJ2-5 better fits the DNA end. Germline V gives CDR1 LGHDT, CDR2 YNNKEL (reference sequence). The CDR3 length is 15 residues.